This TCR beta chain was captured in a study of T cell changes during pregnancy in multiple sclerosis. The assay was immunoSEQ multiplex PCR, and TCRdb's table has in-frame clones only and misses some. Seen here are some 71,000 clones, roughly 90% observed once, and the top ten hold roughly 1.4%. The CDR3 length is 13 residues. The V end lost 6 bases, the J end lost 7 bases, and 16 bases lay between the germline ends. Germline V gene sequence: CDR1 SQVTM, CDR2 ANQGSEA. Sequenced material: peripheral blood, taken in the third trimester of pregnancy. The chain couples TRBV29-1 to TRBJ2-4, with D tentatively TRBD1 (5 bases). This receptor was identified in a female donor with multiple sclerosis, enrolled in a pregnancy study. As DNA, the CDR3 is TGCAGCGTGTTGACAGTGCTCACGAACATTCAGTACTTC. Translation gives CSVLTVLTNIQYF.